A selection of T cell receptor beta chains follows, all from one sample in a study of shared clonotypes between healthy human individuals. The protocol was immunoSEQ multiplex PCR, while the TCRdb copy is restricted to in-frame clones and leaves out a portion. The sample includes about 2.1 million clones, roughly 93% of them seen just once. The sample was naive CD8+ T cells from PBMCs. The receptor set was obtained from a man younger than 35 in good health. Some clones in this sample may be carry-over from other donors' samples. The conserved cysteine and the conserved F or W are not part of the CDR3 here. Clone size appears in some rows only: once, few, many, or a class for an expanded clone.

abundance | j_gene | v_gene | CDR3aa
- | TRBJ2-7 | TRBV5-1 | ASRSHSGYEQY
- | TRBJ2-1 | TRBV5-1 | ASSLDRGRNEQF
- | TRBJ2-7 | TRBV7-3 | ASSPWDSPYEQY
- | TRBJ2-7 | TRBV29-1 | SVEAGDGYEQY
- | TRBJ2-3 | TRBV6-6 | ASSQQSTDTQY
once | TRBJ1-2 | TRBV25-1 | ASSEGADYGYT
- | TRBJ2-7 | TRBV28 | ASSSHEQY
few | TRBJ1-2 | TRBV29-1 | SDLTVYGYT
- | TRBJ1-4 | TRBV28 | ATRVATNEKLF
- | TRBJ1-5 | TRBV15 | ATSRTTHSNQPQH
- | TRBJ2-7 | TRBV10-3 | AISESMAATYEQY
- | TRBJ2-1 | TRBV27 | ASRSRDFSYNEQF
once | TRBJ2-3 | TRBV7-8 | ASSLRLTDTQY
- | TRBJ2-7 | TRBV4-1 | ASSQEWQDEQY
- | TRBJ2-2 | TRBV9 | ASDRALTGELF
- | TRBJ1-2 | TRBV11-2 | ASSLVAGGPYGYT
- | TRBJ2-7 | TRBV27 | ASSLRQGAYEQY
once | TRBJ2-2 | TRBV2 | ASRGALAGVTGELF
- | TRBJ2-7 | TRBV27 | ASSSRVLYEQY
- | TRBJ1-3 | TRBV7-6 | ASSPRTASSGNTIY
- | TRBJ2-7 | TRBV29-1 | SVTGRYYEQY
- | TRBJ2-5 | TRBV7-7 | ASSLVAFKETQY
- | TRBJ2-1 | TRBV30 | AWSSRDRSSYNEQF
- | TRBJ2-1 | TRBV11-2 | ASSLNPSGGVDEQF
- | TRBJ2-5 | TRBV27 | ASSLYAGVEETQY
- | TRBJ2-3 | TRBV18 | ASSPPDRAVTDTQY
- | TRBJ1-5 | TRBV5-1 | ASSTGQNQPQH
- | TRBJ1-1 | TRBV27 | ASSWVMNTEAF
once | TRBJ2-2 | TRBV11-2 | ASSLYEREYTGELF
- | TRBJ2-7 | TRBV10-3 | AISDQTYEQY
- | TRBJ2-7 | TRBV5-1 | ASSPGYEQY